The clone carrying this T cell receptor beta chain was seen repeatedly, ten times or more. What it recognizes is unknown. The CDR3 sequence is 11 residues long. The germline V gene has CDR1 SEHNR and CDR2 FQNEAQ (reference sequence). V lost 5 bases, J lost 11 bases, and 10 bases lay in between. This entry is derived from a study of response to subunit inactivated influenza vaccine. Findings and limits, study-wide: Seasonal influenza vaccination, on each occasion, was suggested by the authors to recruit few new T cells.

Each CDR3 protein gets one entry after TCRdb re-called the RT-PCR reads with MiXCR. In the table there are a few hundred thousand distinct CDR3 sequences, less than 15% of which are singletons. The source was PBMCs from blood, collected approximately 13 days after vaccination. The sequence was obtained from a man between 45 and 60 years old who received an inactivated influenza vaccine. The chain recombines TRBV7-9 with TRBJ2-1; D tentatively reads TRBD1 or TRBD2 (5 bases each). CDR3 protein: CASSEGTKQFF. The CDR3 DNA is TGTGCCAGCAGCGAAGGGACCAAGCAGTTCTTC.